A selection of T cell receptor beta chains follows, all from one sample in a study of T cells in Graves' hyperthyroidism and ophthalmopathy. One entry per CDR3 protein results from TCRdb running MiXCR on the multiplex PCR reads. The sample yields approximately 620,000 distinct CDR3 sequences, approximately 13% seen once. Specimen: blood. The receptor set was obtained from a woman aged 30 to 39 with Graves' hyperthyroidism that later progressed to Graves' ophthalmopathy. Each CDR3 is given with its conserved first and last residue. A D gene is named only where the DNA matches it firmly. Clone size is stated in some rows and not others, as once, few, many or a class when expanded.

d_gene	j_gene	abundance	v_gene	CDR3nt	CDR3aa
NA	TRBJ2-7	NA	TRBV27	TGTGCCAGCGCCCGGGACGGAAACTCCCACGAGCAGTACTTC	CASARDGNSHEQYF
NA	TRBJ2-1	many	TRBV30	TGTGCCTGGAGTAGCGGCTCGGGCAATGAGCAGTTCTTC	CAWSSGSGNEQFF
TRBD2	TRBJ2-7	few	TRBV18	TGTGCCAGCTCAACCGGGACTAGCGATTCCTACGAGCAGTACTTC	CASSTGTSDSYEQYF
TRBD2	TRBJ2-1	few	TRBV7-9	TGTGCCAGCAGCCCTCCAACCCAAACTAGCGGGGGCCCCTACAATGAGCAGTTCTTC	CASSPPTQTSGGPYNEQFF
NA	TRBJ1-2	many	TRBV28	TGTGCCAGCAGTCCCCGCAGGATTGGCTACACCTTC	CASSPRRIGYTF
NA	TRBJ1-2	NA	TRBV4-3	TGCGCCAGCAGCCAAGACTCCGGGTTTGGTGGCTACACCTTC	CASSQDSGFGGYTF
TRBD2	TRBJ2-1	many	TRBV24-1	TGTGCCACCAGTGATTTGAGGACTAGCGGACGCTCCTACAATGAGCAGTTCTTC	CATSDLRTSGRSYNEQFF
NA	TRBJ2-7	many	TRBV28	TGTGCCAGCAGTTTTGAGGGGTCTAGGGACGAGCAGTACTTC	CASSFEGSRDEQYF
NA	TRBJ2-1	many	TRBV27	TGTGCCAGCAGTCTCGGCGGGAAGTACAATGAGCAGTTCTTC	CASSLGGKYNEQFF
TRBD2	TRBJ2-7	many	TRBV4-3	TGCGCCAGCAGCCCCTCAATTAGCGGGACCTACGAGCAGTACTTC	CASSPSISGTYEQYF
TRBD1	TRBJ1-5	few	TRBV28	TGTGCCAGCAGTGCCAGACAGGGTATGGAACAGCCCCAGCATTTT	CASSARQGMEQPQHF
TRBD2	TRBJ2-2	many	TRBV5-1	TGCGCCAGCAACACTGCGTCCGGGACTAGCGATTTGGAGCTGTTTTTT	CASNTASGTSDLELFF
TRBD1	TRBJ2-7	once	TRBV7-9	TGTGCCAGCAGCACGTACAGGGGCGTCGACGAGCAGTACTTC	CASSTYRGVDEQYF
TRBD1	TRBJ2-7	many	TRBV28	TGTGCCACCAATCAGGGGGCGGAAAACGAGCAGTACTTC	CATNQGAENEQYF
TRBD1	TRBJ2-5	many	TRBV19	TGTGCCAGTAGTCCCGGACAGGGTCGAGAGACCCAGTACTTC	CASSPGQGRETQYF
NA	TRBJ2-7	large	TRBV28	TGTGCCAGCAGCGACGGACTCCTCTCCTACGAGCAGTACTTC	CASSDGLLSYEQYF
NA	TRBJ2-1	many	TRBV30	TGTGCCTGGAGTCGGGCTTTCAATGAGCAGTTCTTC	CAWSRAFNEQFF
TRBD1	TRBJ1-1	many	TRBV12-3/TRBV12-4	TGTGCCAGCAGTTCCGGGACAGGGGCCGGGACTGAAGCTTTCTTT	CASSSGTGAGTEAFF
NA	TRBJ1-5	many	TRBV9	TGTGCCAGCAGCGCATCGACTAGAGGCCCCCAGCATTTT	CASSASTRGPQHF
TRBD1	TRBJ2-7	few	TRBV9	TGTGCCAGCAGCGTGGGACAGGGAGGATCTAACGAGCAGTACTTC	CASSVGQGGSNEQYF
TRBD1	TRBJ1-4	NA	TRBV5-8	TGTGCCAGCAGCTTGGAACAGGGGGCATTTTGGAATGAAAAACTGTTTTTT	CASSLEQGAFWNEKLFF
TRBD1	TRBJ1-6	NA	TRBV28	TGTGCCAGCAGCTCGGGACAGGGGAGGGCACCCCTCCACTTT	CASSSGQGRAPLHF
NA	TRBJ1-5	few	TRBV6-4	TGTGCCAGCAGTGAACAGGCCAATCAGCCCCAGCATTTT	CASSEQANQPQHF
NA	TRBJ2-3	many	TRBV6-1	TGTGCCAGCAGTGGACTTCCGGCTAGCGATAGCACAGATACGCAGTATTTT	CASSGLPASDSTDTQYF
NA	TRBJ1-2	many	TRBV2	TGTGCCAGCAGTTATGACCGGGGAGGTGGCTACACCTTC	CASSYDRGGGYTF
TRBD2	TRBJ2-3	few	TRBV28	TGTGCCAGCAGTTTGGCCCTAGCGGGAGCGGGGGATACGCAGTATTTT	CASSLALAGAGDTQYF
TRBD2	TRBJ2-5	many	TRBV7-9	TGTGCCAGCAGCCTGAGGACTAGCGGGAGCGCAGAAGAGACCCAGTACTTC	CASSLRTSGSAEETQYF
NA	TRBJ1-2	NA	TRBV6-8	TGTGCCAGCAGTCAGGGCCCGCCCCCAGATTGGAATGGCTACACCTTC	CASSQGPPPDWNGYTF
NA	TRBJ2-3	many	TRBV27	TGTGCCAGCAGTCCCGCCCCGGGGGAGCGCAGCACAGATACGCAGTATTTT	CASSPAPGERSTDTQYF
TRBD2	TRBJ2-2	many	TRBV2	TGTGCCAGCAGTGGGACTAGCGGGAGAATACCCGGGGAGCTGTTTTTT	CASSGTSGRIPGELFF